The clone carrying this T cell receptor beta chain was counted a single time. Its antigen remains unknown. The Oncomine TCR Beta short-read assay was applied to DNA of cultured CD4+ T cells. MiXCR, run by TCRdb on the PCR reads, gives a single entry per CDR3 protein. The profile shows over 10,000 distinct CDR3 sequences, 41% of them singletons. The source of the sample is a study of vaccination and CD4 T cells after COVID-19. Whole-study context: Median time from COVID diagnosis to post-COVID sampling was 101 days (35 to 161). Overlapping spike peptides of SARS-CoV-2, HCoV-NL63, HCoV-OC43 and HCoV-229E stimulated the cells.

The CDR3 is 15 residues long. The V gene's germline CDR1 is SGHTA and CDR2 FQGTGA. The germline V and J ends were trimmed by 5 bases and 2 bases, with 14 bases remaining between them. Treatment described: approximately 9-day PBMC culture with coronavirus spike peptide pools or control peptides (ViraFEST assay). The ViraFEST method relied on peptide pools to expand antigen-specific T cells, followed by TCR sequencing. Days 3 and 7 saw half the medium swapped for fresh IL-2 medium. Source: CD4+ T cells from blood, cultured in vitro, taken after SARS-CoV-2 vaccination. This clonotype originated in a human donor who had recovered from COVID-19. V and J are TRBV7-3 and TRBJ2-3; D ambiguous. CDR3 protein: CASSNARTNTDTQYF. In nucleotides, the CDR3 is TGTGCCAGCAGCAACGCCCGGACGAACACAGATACGCAGTATTTT.